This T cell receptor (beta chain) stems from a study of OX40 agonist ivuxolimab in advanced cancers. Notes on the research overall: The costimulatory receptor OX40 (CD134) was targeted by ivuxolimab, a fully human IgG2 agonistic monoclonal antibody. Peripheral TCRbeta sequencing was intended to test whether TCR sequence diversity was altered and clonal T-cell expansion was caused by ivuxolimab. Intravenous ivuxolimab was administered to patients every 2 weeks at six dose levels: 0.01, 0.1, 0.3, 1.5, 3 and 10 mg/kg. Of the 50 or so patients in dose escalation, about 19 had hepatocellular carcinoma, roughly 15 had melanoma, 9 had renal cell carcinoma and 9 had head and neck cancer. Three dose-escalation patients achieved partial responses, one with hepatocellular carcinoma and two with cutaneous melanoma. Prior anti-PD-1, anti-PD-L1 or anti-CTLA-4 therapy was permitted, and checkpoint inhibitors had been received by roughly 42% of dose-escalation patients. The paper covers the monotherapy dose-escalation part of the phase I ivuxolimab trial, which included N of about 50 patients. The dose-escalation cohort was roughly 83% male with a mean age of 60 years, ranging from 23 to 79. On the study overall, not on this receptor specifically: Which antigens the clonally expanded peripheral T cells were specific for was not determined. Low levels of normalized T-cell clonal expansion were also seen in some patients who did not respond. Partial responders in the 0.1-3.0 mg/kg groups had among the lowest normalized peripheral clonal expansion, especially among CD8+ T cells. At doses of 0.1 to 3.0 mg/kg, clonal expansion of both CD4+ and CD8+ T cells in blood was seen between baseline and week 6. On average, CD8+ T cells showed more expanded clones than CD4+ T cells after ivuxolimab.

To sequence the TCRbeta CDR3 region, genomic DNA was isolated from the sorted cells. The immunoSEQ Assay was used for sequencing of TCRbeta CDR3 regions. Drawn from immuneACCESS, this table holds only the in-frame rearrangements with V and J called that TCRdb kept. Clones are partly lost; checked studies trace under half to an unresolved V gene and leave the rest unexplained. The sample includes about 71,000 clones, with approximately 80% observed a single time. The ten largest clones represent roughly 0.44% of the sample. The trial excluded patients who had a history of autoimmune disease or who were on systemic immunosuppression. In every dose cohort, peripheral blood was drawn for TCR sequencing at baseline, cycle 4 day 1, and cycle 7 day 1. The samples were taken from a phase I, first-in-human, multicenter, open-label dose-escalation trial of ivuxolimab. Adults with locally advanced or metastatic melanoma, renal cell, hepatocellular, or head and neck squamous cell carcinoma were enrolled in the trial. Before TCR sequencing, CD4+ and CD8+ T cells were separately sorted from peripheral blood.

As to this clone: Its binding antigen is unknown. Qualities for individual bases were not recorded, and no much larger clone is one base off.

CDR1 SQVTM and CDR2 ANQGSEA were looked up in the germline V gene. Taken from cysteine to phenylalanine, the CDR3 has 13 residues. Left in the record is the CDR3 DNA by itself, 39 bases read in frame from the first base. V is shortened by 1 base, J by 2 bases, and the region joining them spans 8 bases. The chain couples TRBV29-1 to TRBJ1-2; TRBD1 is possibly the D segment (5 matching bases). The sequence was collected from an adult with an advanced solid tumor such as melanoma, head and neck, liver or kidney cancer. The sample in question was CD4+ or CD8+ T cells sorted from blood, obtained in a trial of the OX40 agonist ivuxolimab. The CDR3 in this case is CSVEASGNYGYTF. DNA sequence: TGCAGCGTTGAAGCCTCAGGGAACTATGGCTACACCTTC. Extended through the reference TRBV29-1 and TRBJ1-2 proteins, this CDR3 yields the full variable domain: SAVISQKPSRDICQRGTSLTIQCQVDSQVTMMFWYRQQPGQSLTLIATANQGSEATYESGFVIDKFPISRPNLTFSTLTVSNMSPEDSSIYLCSVEASGNYGYTFGSGTRLTVV.